This T cell receptor (beta chain) was sequenced during a study of blood T cell repertoires in COVID-19. This clone was counted a single time. The CDR3 sequence is 14 residues long. The V gene's germline CDR1 is SGHNT and CDR2 YYREEE (reference sequence). Losses at the gene ends were 4 bases for V and 1 base for J; bases not matched to a gene: 3. The protocol was immunoSEQ multiplex PCR, while the TCRdb copy is restricted to in-frame clones and leaves out a portion. Of about 340,000 clones listed, roughly 90% were seen once; the top ten hold approximately 17%. Participants' reported clinical history set cohort assignment.

The sequence came from a woman aged 25 to 39 who had recovered from COVID-19. The sample consisted of PBMCs or T cells enriched from blood (not recorded which). The rearrangement links TRBV5-4 to TRBJ1-2; 8 bases are a match to TRBD1. CDR3 protein: CASSPGQDNYGYTF. The CDR3 nucleotides read TGTGCCAGCAGCCCGGGACAGGATAACTATGGCTACACCTTC.